The rows below give T cell receptor beta chains drawn from one sample of a study of regulatory T cells in long-lasting Graves disease. TCRdb re-called the multiplex PCR reads with MiXCR, one entry per CDR3 protein. The table shows 500,000 to 700,000 distinct CDR3 sequences, with around 30% occurring only once. The sample in question was peripheral blood mononuclear cells (PBMCs), obtained when the disease was refractory, from a patient treated with antithyroid drugs. The receptors shown here come from a female donor with Graves disease. Each CDR3 is given with its conserved first and last residue. D genes are given only for firm matches. The size of a clone is reported for some rows only, either as once, few or many, or as a class for expanded clones.

TRBD2,TRBJ2-5,many,TRBV11-3,CASSLASGRETQYF,TGTGCCAGCAGCTTAGCTAGCGGGAGAGAGACCCAGTACTTC
-,TRBJ1-2,-,TRBV9,CASSVYAGIGYTF,TGTGCCAGCAGCGTCTACGCAGGGATTGGCTACACCTTC
TRBD1,TRBJ1-1,-,TRBV30,CAWSYGTANTEAFF,TGTGCCTGGAGCTACGGGACAGCGAACACTGAAGCTTTCTTT
-,TRBJ1-2,-,TRBV3-1,CASTDRGRLNYGYTF,TGTGCCAGCACGGACCGGGGGAGACTTAACTATGGCTACACCTTC
-,TRBJ1-6,many,TRBV28,CASSSLGGYNSPLHF,TGTGCCAGCAGCTCCCTTGGGGGGTATAATTCACCCCTCCACTTT
-,TRBJ1-3,few,TRBV28,CTSSLGGTGNTIYF,TGTACCAGCAGTTTAGGGGGTACTGGAAACACCATATATTTT
TRBD1,TRBJ2-5,-,TRBV4-2,CASSEGQGQETQYF,TGTGCCAGCAGCGAGGGACAGGGCCAAGAGACCCAGTACTTC
-,TRBJ1-1,few,TRBV2,CASKVKAEAFF,TGTGCCAGCAAGGTGAAAGCTGAAGCTTTCTTT
-,TRBJ1-4,few,TRBV3-1,CASSRPPDTGNEKLFF,TGTGCCAGCAGCCGTCCCCCGGACACCGGTAATGAAAAACTGTTTTTT
TRBD1,TRBJ1-2,few,TRBV20-1,CSASQGNYGYTF,TGCAGTGCTTCACAGGGGAACTATGGCTACACCTTC
TRBD1,TRBJ1-2,few,TRBV29-1,CSGSTGREGYTF,TGCAGCGGGTCGACAGGGAGGGAAGGCTACACCTTC
TRBD1,TRBJ1-4,few,TRBV6-1,CASRGQRGEKLFF,TGTGCCAGCAGGGGACAGAGGGGTGAAAAACTGTTTTTT
TRBD2,TRBJ2-7,many,TRBV28,CASSPGGLGEQYF,TGTGCCAGCAGTCCGGGGGGATTAGGCGAGCAGTACTTC
-,TRBJ2-6,-,TRBV20-1,CSAHSRRAGANVLTF,TGCAGTGCTCATAGTAGGAGGGCTGGGGCCAACGTCCTGACTTTC
TRBD1,TRBJ1-6,few,TRBV12-3/TRBV12-4,CASSRTGSNSPLHF,TGTGCCAGCAGCCGGACAGGGAGTAATTCACCCCTCCACTTT
-,TRBJ1-1,-,TRBV10-3,CATLPEENTEAFF,TGTGCCACCTTACCCGAGGAGAACACTGAAGCTTTCTTT
-,TRBJ2-3,-,TRBV12-3/TRBV12-4,CASSLAGRTDTQYF,TGTGCCAGCAGTTTAGCGGGACGCACAGATACGCAGTATTTT
TRBD1,TRBJ1-1,many,TRBV5-1,CASSLAGQGATEAFF,TGCGCCAGCAGCTTGGCCGGACAGGGGGCGACTGAAGCTTTCTTT
TRBD1,TRBJ1-1,-,TRBV12-5,CASMDRGLNTEAFF,TGTGCCAGCATGGACAGGGGGTTGAACACTGAAGCTTTCTTT
-,TRBJ2-3,-,TRBV12-3/TRBV12-4,CATIRAPTTSTDTQYF,TGTGCCACCATAAGGGCCCCAACTACTAGCACAGATACGCAGTATTTT
-,TRBJ2-7,-,TRBV27,CASSLGRHYYEQYF,TGTGCCAGCAGTCTCGGACGGCACTACTACGAGCAGTACTTC
TRBD1,TRBJ1-2,-,TRBV29-1,CSVGQGLSYGYTF,TGCAGCGTTGGACAGGGCCTATCCTATGGCTACACCTTC
TRBD2,TRBJ2-1,-,TRBV2,CASSLTSPMGINEQFF,TGTGCCAGCAGTCTGACTAGCCCCATGGGCATCAATGAGCAGTTCTTC
-,TRBJ1-2,-,TRBV20-1,CSARDGSYGYTF,TGCAGTGCTAGGGATGGGAGCTATGGCTACACCTTC
-,TRBJ2-2,-,TRBV6-1,CASGHGELFF,TGTGCCAGCGGCCACGGGGAGCTGTTTTTT
TRBD1,TRBJ1-1,many,TRBV11-2,CASSLNIGTGVTEAFF,TGTGCCAGCAGCTTGAACATCGGGACAGGGGTAACTGAAGCTTTCTTT
-,TRBJ1-1,few,TRBV6-5,CASSYSWENQAFF,TGTGCCAGCAGTTACTCATGGGAGAACCAAGCTTTCTTT
-,TRBJ1-1,-,TRBV6-2/TRBV6-3,CASTPTGFNTEAFF,TGTGCCAGCACCCCAACAGGGTTCAACACTGAAGCTTTCTTT
TRBD2,TRBJ2-7,-,TRBV20-1,CSARDPGTSAYEQYF,TGCAGTGCTAGAGACCCCGGGACTAGCGCTTACGAGCAGTACTTC
TRBD1,TRBJ2-2,-,TRBV11-3,CASSARRTGRQLFF,TGTGCCAGCAGCGCTAGGAGGACAGGGCGGCAGCTGTTTTTT
-,TRBJ2-2,few,TRBV28,CASSSTTELPTNTGELFF,TGTGCCAGCAGTTCCACGACCGAGCTGCCAACGAACACCGGGGAGCTGTTTTTT
TRBD2,TRBJ2-4,-,TRBV20-1,CSARVGLDLAKNIQYF,TGCAGTGCTAGAGTTGGACTAGACTTAGCCAAAAACATTCAGTACTTC
-,TRBJ1-2,few,TRBV11-1,CASSYHSANYGYTF,TGTGCCAGCAGCTACCATTCAGCTAACTATGGCTACACCTTC